One T cell receptor beta chain is described in this entry. It lacks a known antigen. Per-nucleotide qualities are absent, and no much larger clonotype sits a single base away. This sample was taken from a study of T cell repertoires in cytomegalovirus infection (dated by TCRdb to the late 2010s). In terms of the full investigation: Donor HLA type was relevant to the analysis, as public TCR beta signatures indicated carriage of CMV infection together with the matching HLA type.

What the authors observed across the whole study: Carriers of CMV infection plus the relevant HLA type were discriminated by the cumulative frequency of public TCR beta family members in the study cohort and in an independent roughly 320-donor cohort. The ex vivo response was dominated by HLA-C-restricted CMV-specific TCR beta clonotypes, and the single most frequent clonotype in two of eight donors was supplied by these HLA-C-restricted clonotypes.

The CDR3 sequence holds 12 residues, the cysteine and phenylalanine included. Here the CDR3 DNA is all that survives: 36 bases in frame from base 1. Per the germline V gene, ENHRY is the CDR1 and SYGVKD is the CDR2. V is cut by 9 bases and J by 5 bases, and the space between the germline ends is 10 bases. These reads were obtained on an Illumina HiSeq 1500. TCRdb applied fastp at Q25 and MiXCR to the public reads, then kept only in-frame beta chains. All rows with the same CDR3 protein become a single entry with the most common DNA and genes. The sample contains 680,000 or so distinct CDR3 sequences, approximately 34% of them found a single time. 2.8% of the sample rests with the top ten.

This TCR was sampled from a human donor in good health (CMV status not recorded). Some clones in this sample may be carry-over from other donors' samples. Input material: PBMCs. This chain is built from TRBV10-3 and TRBJ2-2; 5 matching bases give a weak D call of TRBD2. The CDR3 protein sequence reads: CAIGLGTGELFF. The sequenced DNA: TGTGCCATTGGACTCGGGACCGGGGAGCTGTTTTTT.